The next 9 T cell receptor beta chains were all read from a single sample in a study of naive CD8 T cells in extremely preterm neonates (dated by TCRdb to the late 2010s). Library prep was done by the immunoSEQ multiplex PCR assay. Sourced from immuneACCESS, this table was stored by TCRdb with only in-frame sequences that have V and J called. A share of the clones is absent; for the studies checked, an unresolved V gene accounts for under half, and the remainder has no known explanation. Present in this sample are around 6,400 clones, roughly 98% of which were seen just once. The top ten constitute 0.3% to 0.35% of the sample. Material for sequencing was naive CD8+ T cells from blood. These receptors were taken from a human donor in good health.

The V gene is TRBV11-2, the J gene TRBJ2-7; 14 bases map to TRBD2. V was pared by 1 base and J by 4 bases, with 3 bases of the junction left unmatched. The CDR3 consists of 16 residues. Germline CDR1 and CDR2: SGHAT and FQNNGV. CDR3 sequence reads: CASSLGGLAGVYEQYF. The CDR3 DNA reads as TGTGCCAGCAGCTTAGGGGGACTAGCGGGAGTATACGAGCAGTACTTC. The full variable domain, completed using reference TRBV11-2 and TRBJ2-7, is EAGVAQSPRYKIIEKRQSVAFWCNPISGHATLYWYQQILGQGPKLLIQFQNNGVVDDSQLPKDRFSAERLKGVDSTLKIQPAKLEDSAVYLCASSLGGLAGVYEQYFGPGTRLTVT.

The chain links TRBV9 to TRBJ2-3; possibly TRBD2 for D (5 bases). CDR1 SGDLS and CDR2 YYNGEE come from the germline V gene. Deletions cut 0 bases from V and 1 base from J, with 12 bases between. CDR3 length: 16 amino acids. CDR3 bases: TGTGCCAGCAGCGTAGATGGATCCGGGGGCACAGATACGCAGTATTTT. Its protein product is CASSVDGSGGTDTQYF. The entire variable domain, with the rest obtained from reference TRBV9 and TRBJ2-3, is as follows: DSGVTQTPKHLITATGQRVTLRCSPRSGDLSVYWYQQSLDQGLQFLIQYYNGEERAKGNILERFSAQQFPDLHSELNLSSLELGDSALYFCASSVDGSGGTDTQYFGPGTRLTVL.

The rearrangement joins TRBV6-5 to TRBJ1-2, with D unresolved. Trimming removed 0 bases from V and 5 bases from J, with 13 bases in between. The CDR3 runs to 15 residues. CDR1 and CDR2 from the germline V gene are MNHEY and SVGAGI. The CDR3, as DNA: TGTGCCAGCAGTTACTCCCCTGGGCCCACATATGGCTACACCTTC. Encoded protein: CASSYSPGPTYGYTF.

V gene TRBV7-9 combines with J gene TRBJ2-1; 12 positions agree with TRBD2. The CDR3 consists of 15 residues. Trimming removed 3 bases from V and 4 bases from J; junction bases left unmatched: 1. Germline V lookup: CDR1 SEHNR, CDR2 FQNEAQ (reference sequence). CDR3 coding DNA: TGTGCCAGCAGCTTTACTAGCGGGAGGTACAATGAGCAGTTCTTC. It specifies CASSFTSGRYNEQFF.

V and J are TRBV6-5 and TRBJ2-1; TRBD1 might be the D (5 bases). This CDR3 contains 13 residues. The V and J ends lost 3 bases and 8 bases respectively, with 11 bases between them. CDR1 and CDR2 (germline): MNHEY, SVGAGI. This CDR3 is CASSYLQGHEQFF. The CDR3 DNA follows: TGTGCCAGCAGTTATCTCCAGGGCCATGAGCAGTTCTTC.

J is TRBJ2-7 and V is TRBV7-4; TRBD1 agrees at 8 bases. The CDR3 runs to 16 residues. After removal of 3 bases from V and 3 bases from J, the junction contained 10 bases not matched to a gene. Germline CDR1 and CDR2: SGHVT and SQSDAQ. This CDR3 is CASSLEQGVLFYEQYF. The DNA of the CDR3 is TGTGCCAGCAGCTTGGAACAGGGGGTCCTATTCTACGAGCAGTACTTC.

V usage is TRBV5-4 and J usage is TRBJ2-3; 12 nucleotides agree with TRBD2. The CDR3 has 16 amino acids. Germline CDR1 is SGHNT and CDR2 is YYREEE (reference sequence). The trim removed 4 bases at V and 0 bases at J, leaving 3 bases unmatched. The CDR3 DNA reads as TGTGCCAGCAGCATAGGACTAGCGGGGAGCACAGATACGCAGTATTTT. It encodes CASSIGLAGSTDTQYF.

The chain carries TRBV30 and TRBJ1-5; TRBD1 aligns across 10 bases. Germline CDR1 GTSNPN, CDR2 SVGIG (reference sequence). The J segment lost 4 bases and the V segment lost 3 bases, leaving 3 bases of the junction unmatched. The CDR3 runs 14 residues. CDR3 DNA: TGTGCCTGGAGCAGGACAGGGGGAAATCAGCCCCAGCATTTT. Protein sequence: CAWSRTGGNQPQHF.

The DNA of the CDR3 is TGTGCCTGGAGTGTAATCCAGAACCATGGCTACACCTTC. This codes for CAWSVIQNHGYTF. This chain uses TRBV30 with TRBJ1-2; D is undetermined. The germline V gene has CDR1 GTSNPN and CDR2 SVGIG (reference sequence). The V gene lost 0 bases and the J gene lost 6 bases, with 11 bases spanning the gap. The CDR3 is 13 residues long. Filled out from reference TRBV30 and TRBJ1-2, the complete variable domain reads SQTIHQWPATLVQPVGSPLSLECTVEGTSNPNLYWYRQAAGRGLQLLFYSVGIGQISSEVPQNLSASRPQDRQFILSSKKLLLSDSGFYLCAWSVIQNHGYTFGSGTRLTVV.